This is a list of T cell receptor beta chains from one sample in a study of beta chain features in type 1 diabetes. Sequenced by immunoSEQ multiplex PCR; TCRdb stores in-frame clones only, minus some. Found here are a few hundred thousand clones, around 16% of them singletons; the top ten hold under 0.02%. The sequenced sample consisted of naive CD4+ T cells from blood. Source of these receptors: a woman aged 18 to 35 in good health. Both conserved end residues are part of each CDR3. Each record gives: CDR3 length, D gene, V gene, clone size, J gene, CDR3 protein, CDR3 DNA. D genes are given only for firm matches. Size is stated for part of the rows, as once, few or many counts, or as a class when the clone is expanded.

17	TRBD2	TRBV9	few	TRBJ2-5	CASSVGDRLAGTETQYF	TGTGCCAGCAGCGTAGGGGATCGACTAGCGGGTACAGAGACCCAGTACTTC
15	.	TRBV6-5	few	TRBJ2-7	CASRPGQLSLYEQYF	TGTGCCAGCAGACCAGGACAGCTCTCCCTCTACGAGCAGTACTTC
15	TRBD2	TRBV27	.	TRBJ2-7	CASSLGGLASYEQYF	TGTGCCAGCAGTTTAGGGGGACTAGCGTCCTACGAGCAGTACTTC
15	TRBD2	TRBV2	.	TRBJ2-1	CASRAGLADYNEQFF	TGTGCCAGCAGGGCAGGACTAGCGGACTACAATGAGCAGTTCTTC
13	.	TRBV2	.	TRBJ1-2	CASSEGQNYGYTF	TGTGCCAGCAGTGAAGGACAGAACTATGGCTACACCTTC
16	TRBD2	TRBV7-8	few	TRBJ2-5	CASSLEGTTYQETQYF	TGTGCCAGCAGCTTAGAGGGGACTACCTACCAAGAGACCCAGTACTTC
13	.	TRBV7-9	few	TRBJ1-1	CASSSGGGTEAFF	TGTGCCAGCAGCTCGGGGGGGGGCACTGAAGCTTTCTTT
17	TRBD2	TRBV14	few	TRBJ2-3	CASSDRTSGRGTDTQYF	TGTGCCAGCAGCGACCGGACTAGCGGGAGAGGCACAGATACGCAGTATTTT
12	.	TRBV29-1	few	TRBJ2-5	CSVRQGQETQYF	TGCAGCGTTAGGCAGGGCCAAGAGACCCAGTACTTC
14	.	TRBV29-1	.	TRBJ2-7	CSVDGGSMNYEQYF	TGCAGCGTTGATGGGGGCTCGATGAACTACGAGCAGTACTTC
14	.	TRBV11-2	few	TRBJ2-3	CASSLDHRGDTQYF	TGTGCCAGCAGCTTAGATCACCGGGGTGATACGCAGTATTTT
15	TRBD1	TRBV11-1	.	TRBJ2-7	CASSYVTGGSYEQYF	TGTGCCAGCAGCTACGTGACAGGGGGCTCCTACGAGCAGTACTTC
15	.	TRBV30	few	TRBJ1-5	CAWSVGQYSNQPQHF	TGTGCCTGGAGTGTAGGACAGTATAGCAATCAGCCCCAGCATTTT
15	TRBD2	TRBV6-4	few	TRBJ2-3	CASSDTSGGLNTQYF	TGTGCCAGCAGTGACACTAGCGGGGGACTTAATACGCAGTATTTT
15	TRBD2	TRBV11-2	few	TRBJ2-7	CASSLGGLAGVQQYF	TGTGCCAGCAGCTTAGGCGGACTAGCGGGAGTTCAGCAGTACTTC
13	.	TRBV7-9	few	TRBJ1-1	CASSLATIGEAFF	TGTGCCAGCAGCTTAGCTACTATCGGTGAAGCTTTCTTT
16	.	TRBV9	few	TRBJ2-5	CASSVGLGSGQETQYF	TGTGCCAGCAGCGTAGGTCTGGGGAGCGGACAAGAGACCCAGTACTTC
13	.	TRBV28	.	TRBJ2-3	CASGTTSTDTQYF	TGTGCCAGCGGGACAACTAGCACAGATACGCAGTATTTT
16	.	TRBV23-1	.	TRBJ1-1	CASSPPPGQRNTEAFF	TGCGCCAGCAGCCCCCCCCCGGGACAAAGGAACACTGAAGCTTTCTTT
17	.	TRBV23-1	.	TRBJ2-7	CASYTSEVTSEFYEQYF	TGCGCCAGCTACACTTCCGAGGTCACCAGTGAGTTCTACGAGCAGTACTTC
15	.	TRBV12-5	.	TRBJ2-5	CASASRGGGGETQYF	TGTGCTAGTGCCTCCCGCGGAGGGGGAGGGGAGACCCAGTACTTC
14	TRBD2	TRBV19	once	TRBJ2-5	CASSISGDQETQYF	TGTGCCAGTAGTATTAGCGGGGACCAAGAGACCCAGTACTTC
16	TRBD2	TRBV16	.	TRBJ2-7	CASSQGLAGEGSEQYF	TGTGCCAGCAGCCAAGGGTTAGCGGGAGAGGGCTCCGAGCAGTACTTC
13	TRBD2	TRBV6-1	few	TRBJ2-3	CASKAGVGDTQYF	TGTGCCAGCAAAGCGGGAGTGGGGGATACGCAGTATTTT
15	TRBD1	TRBV28	.	TRBJ2-4	CASSPPGQGRNIQYF	TGTGCCAGCAGTCCACCAGGACAGGGCCGCAACATTCAGTACTTC
13	TRBD1	TRBV30	few	TRBJ1-2	CAWSRGTASGYTF	TGTGCCTGGAGTAGGGGGACAGCTTCGGGCTACACCTTC
13	.	TRBV5-1	.	TRBJ2-7	CASSLDGAYEQYF	TGCGCCAGCAGCTTGGACGGAGCCTACGAGCAGTACTTC
13	.	TRBV5-1	few	TRBJ2-1	CASSSAVSREQFF	TGCGCCAGCAGCTCGGCGGTGAGCAGAGAGCAGTTCTTC
13	.	TRBV30	few	TRBJ1-5	CAWSVRGNQPQHF	TGTGCCTGGAGTGTACGGGGGAATCAGCCCCAGCATTTT
16	.	TRBV18	.	TRBJ1-5	CASSPTIATDSGAQHF	TGTGCCAGCTCACCAACTATCGCGACGGACTCAGGGGCCCAGCATTTT
13	.	TRBV13	few	TRBJ1-1	CASSPSVNTEAFF	TGTGCCAGCAGCCCATCGGTGAACACTGAAGCTTTCTTT
17	TRBD1	TRBV28	.	TRBJ2-6	CASSDGQGASGANVLTF	TGTGCCAGCAGCGACGGGCAGGGGGCATCTGGGGCCAACGTCCTGACTTTC
16	TRBD2	TRBV28	.	TRBJ2-7	CASSLLAGDRPYEQYF	TGTGCCAGCAGTTTACTAGCGGGAGACAGGCCCTACGAGCAGTACTTC
12	.	TRBV30	few	TRBJ2-5	CAWGQKIETQYF	TGTGCCTGGGGACAGAAAATAGAGACCCAGTACTTC
14	.	TRBV28	few	TRBJ2-7	CASSFLGGSYEQYF	TGTGCCAGCAGTTTCCTCGGGGGAAGCTACGAGCAGTACTTC
17	TRBD2	TRBV11-2	.	TRBJ2-1	CASSLRLATSSYNEQFF	TGTGCCAGCAGCTTACGACTAGCGACTAGCTCCTACAATGAGCAGTTCTTC
16	TRBD1	TRBV4-1	.	TRBJ1-5	CASSQVRDRGNQPQHF	TGCGCCAGCAGCCAAGTGAGAGACAGGGGCAATCAGCCCCAGCATTTT
14	TRBD2	TRBV29-1	.	TRBJ2-1	CSVGRDLTYNEQFF	TGCAGCGTCGGGAGGGACTTAACTTACAATGAGCAGTTCTTC
16	.	TRBV4-1	few	TRBJ2-7	CASSQGADRILYEQYF	TGCGCCAGCAGCCAAGGGGCAGACCGAATTCTCTACGAGCAGTACTTC
12	.	TRBV4-3	few	TRBJ2-1	CASSQAPGRQFF	TGCGCCAGCAGCCAAGCACCTGGTAGGCAGTTCTTC
17	TRBD2	TRBV5-1	few	TRBJ2-3	CASSFGLAGGVGDTQYF	TGCGCCAGCAGCTTTGGACTAGCGGGAGGCGTCGGCGATACGCAGTATTTT